This TCR beta chain was documented in a study of PD-1 blockade in mismatch repair-deficient tumors. Across the study: Patients had around 11 mismatch repair-deficient cancer types, all previously treated and progressing.

Sequencing was performed with immunoSEQ multiplex PCR; in TCRdb, only in-frame clones are kept and a portion is missing. The sample holds about 79,000 clones, more than 80% seen once. Trimming stripped 3 bases from V and 0 bases from J, with 12 bases between. Looked up from germline, CDR1 is MNHNS and CDR2 is SASEGT. The CDR3 totals 16 residues. This specimen was peripheral blood, taken 44 weeks after starting pembrolizumab. The rearrangement links TRBV6-1 to TRBJ1-3, with D maybe TRBD1 (5 bases). This sequence was found in an adult with mismatch repair-deficient cancer. CDR3 sequence reads: CASSDRGHFSGNTIYF. The CDR3 DNA reads as TGTGCCAGCAGTGACCGGGGCCACTTCTCTGGAAACACCATATATTTT.